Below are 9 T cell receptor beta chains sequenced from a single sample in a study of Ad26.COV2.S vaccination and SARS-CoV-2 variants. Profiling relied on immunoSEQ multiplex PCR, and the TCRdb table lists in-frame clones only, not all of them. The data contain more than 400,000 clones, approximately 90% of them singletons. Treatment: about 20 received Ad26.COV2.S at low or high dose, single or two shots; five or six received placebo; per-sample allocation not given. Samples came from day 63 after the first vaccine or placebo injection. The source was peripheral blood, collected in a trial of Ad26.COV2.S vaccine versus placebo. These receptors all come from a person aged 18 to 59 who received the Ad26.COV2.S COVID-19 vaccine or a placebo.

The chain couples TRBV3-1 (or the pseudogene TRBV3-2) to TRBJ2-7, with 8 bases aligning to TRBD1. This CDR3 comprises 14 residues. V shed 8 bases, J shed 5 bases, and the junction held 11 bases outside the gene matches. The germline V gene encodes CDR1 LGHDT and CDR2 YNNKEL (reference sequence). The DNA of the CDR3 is TGTGCCAGCGGATCCGGGACAGGAGTCCACGAGCAGTACTTC. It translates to CASGSGTGVHEQYF.

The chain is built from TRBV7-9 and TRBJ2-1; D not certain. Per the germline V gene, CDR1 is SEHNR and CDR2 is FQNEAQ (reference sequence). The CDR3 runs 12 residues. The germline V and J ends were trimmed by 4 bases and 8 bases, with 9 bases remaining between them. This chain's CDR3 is CASSSLRDEQFF. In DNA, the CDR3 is TGTGCCAGCAGCTCGCTTAGGGATGAGCAGTTCTTC.

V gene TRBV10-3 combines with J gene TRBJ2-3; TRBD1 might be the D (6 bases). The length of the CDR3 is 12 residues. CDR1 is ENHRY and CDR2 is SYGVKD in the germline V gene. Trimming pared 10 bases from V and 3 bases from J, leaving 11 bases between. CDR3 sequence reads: CATEGVTDTQYF. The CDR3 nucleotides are TGTGCCACCGAGGGGGTTACAGATACGCAGTATTTT.

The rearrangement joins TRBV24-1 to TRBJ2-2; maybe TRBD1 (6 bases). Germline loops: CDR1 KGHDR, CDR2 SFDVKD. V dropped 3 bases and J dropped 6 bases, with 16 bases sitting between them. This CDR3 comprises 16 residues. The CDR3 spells CATSDRKQGLSGELFF. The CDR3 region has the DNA TGTGCCACCAGTGATCGAAAGCAGGGGTTATCCGGGGAGCTGTTTTTT.

CDR3: CASSLAGTDQPQHF. The CDR3 DNA sequence: TGCGCCAGCAGCTTGGCAGGGACGGATCAGCCCCAGCATTTT. The rearrangement links TRBV5-1 to TRBJ1-5; a weak D match, TRBD1 (5 bases). Deletions cut 0 bases from V and 5 bases from J, with 9 bases between. The CDR3 is 14 amino acids. Germline-derived CDR1 and CDR2 are SGHRS and YFSETQ.

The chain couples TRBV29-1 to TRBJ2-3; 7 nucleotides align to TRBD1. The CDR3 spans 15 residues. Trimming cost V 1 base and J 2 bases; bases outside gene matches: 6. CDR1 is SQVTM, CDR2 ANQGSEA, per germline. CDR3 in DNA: TGCAGCGTTGAAGGTGGGACAGTCAACACAGATACGCAGTATTTT. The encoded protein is CSVEGGTVNTDTQYF.

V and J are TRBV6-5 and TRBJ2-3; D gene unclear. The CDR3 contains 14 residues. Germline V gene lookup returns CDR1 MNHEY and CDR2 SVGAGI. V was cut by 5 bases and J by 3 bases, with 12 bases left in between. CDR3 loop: CASSPLGQTDTQYF. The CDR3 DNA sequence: TGTGCCAGCAGTCCCCTGGGCCAGACAGATACGCAGTATTTT.

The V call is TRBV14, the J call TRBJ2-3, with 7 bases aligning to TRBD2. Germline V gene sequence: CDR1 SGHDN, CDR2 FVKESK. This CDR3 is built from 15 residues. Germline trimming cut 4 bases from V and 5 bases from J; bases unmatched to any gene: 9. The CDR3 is CASSLGGTTLDTQYF. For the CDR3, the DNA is TGTGCCAGCAGCCTCGGTGGGACTACCCTAGATACGCAGTATTTT.

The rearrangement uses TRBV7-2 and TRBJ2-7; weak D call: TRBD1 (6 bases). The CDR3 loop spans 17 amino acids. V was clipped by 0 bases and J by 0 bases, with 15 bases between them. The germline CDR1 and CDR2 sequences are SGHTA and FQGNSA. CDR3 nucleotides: TGTGCCAGCAGCTTAGCCGACAGGCCAACCCTCTCCTACGAGCAGTACTTC. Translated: CASSLADRPTLSYEQYF.